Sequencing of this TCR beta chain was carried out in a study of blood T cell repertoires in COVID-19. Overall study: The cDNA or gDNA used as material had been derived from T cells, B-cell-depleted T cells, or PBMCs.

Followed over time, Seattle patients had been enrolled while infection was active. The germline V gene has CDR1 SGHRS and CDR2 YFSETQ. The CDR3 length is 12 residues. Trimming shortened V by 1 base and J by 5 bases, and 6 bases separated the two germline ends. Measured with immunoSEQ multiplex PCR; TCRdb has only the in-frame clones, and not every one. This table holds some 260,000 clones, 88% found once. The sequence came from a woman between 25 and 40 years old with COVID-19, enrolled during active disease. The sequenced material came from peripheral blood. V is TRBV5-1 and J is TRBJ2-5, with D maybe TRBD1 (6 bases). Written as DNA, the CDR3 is TGCGCCAGCAGCTTGCAGGGGGAGACCCAGTACTTC. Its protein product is CASSLQGETQYF.